The next 23 T cell receptor beta chains were all read from a single sample in a study of control samples from healthy donors and cancer patients. Clones were sequenced by immunoSEQ multiplex PCR, and TCRdb holds only the in-frame ones, with some missing. The profile shows roughly 150,000 clones, about 94% of them singletons. The specimen was blood. These receptors were collected from a man in his forties or fifties in good health.

This chain joins TRBV5-1 and TRBJ2-3, with TRBD1 matching 8 bases. J gave up 0 bases and V 2 bases, and 8 bases lay outside the gene matches. CDR1 and CDR2 (germline): SGHRS, YFSETQ. There are 17 residues in the CDR3. The CDR3 nucleotides read TGCGCCAGCAGCTTTCGGCCAGGGGGCAGGAGCACAGATACGCAGTATTTT. Translation: CASSFRPGGRSTDTQYF.

The rearrangement links TRBV19 to TRBJ1-4, with a weak D call TRBD1 (5 bases). CDR3 size: 15 residues. Germline V lookup: CDR1 LNHDA, CDR2 SQIVND (reference sequence). The V end was cut by 1 base, the J end by 5 bases, with 11 bases between. The CDR3 reads CASSIARWGNEKLFF. CDR3 nucleotides: TGTGCCAGTAGTATAGCGCGGTGGGGGAATGAAAAACTGTTTTTT.

V and J are TRBV4-1 and TRBJ2-2, with TRBD1 matching over 8 bases. Trimming at V came to 3 bases and at J to 6 bases, leaving 12 bases not matched to a gene. The germline V gene has CDR1 MGHRA and CDR2 YSYEKL. This CDR3 is 17 amino acids long. CDR3 amino acids: CASSQLGGQGIAGELFF. CDR3 in DNA: TGCGCCAGCAGCCAGCTAGGAGGACAGGGTATCGCCGGGGAGCTGTTTTTT.

This clone was detected only once. The chain carries TRBV28 and TRBJ2-3, with D possibly TRBD1 on 5 matching bases. Germline values: CDR1 MDHEN, CDR2 SYDVKM. Trimming took off 3 bases at V and 2 bases at J, with 12 bases between the two ends. The CDR3 has 15 residues. CDR3 loop: CASSFGQGYTDTQYF. In DNA form, the CDR3 reads TGTGCCAGCAGTTTCGGTCAGGGCTACACAGATACGCAGTATTTT.

This clone was observed a single time. V usage is TRBV2 and J usage is TRBJ2-1; 12 bases line up with TRBD1. The CDR3 runs to 16 residues. The J segment lost 8 bases and the V segment lost 9 bases, leaving 14 bases of the junction unmatched. CDR1 SNHLY and CDR2 FYNNEI come from the germline V gene. The CDR3 coding sequence is TGTGCCAGTCCTCCTACCGGGACAGGGGGCGTCCATGAGCAGTTCTTC. Protein: CASPPTGTGGVHEQFF.

This clone was found once. The chain carries TRBV6-5 and TRBJ2-1, with 9 bases matching TRBD2. The CDR3 has 15 residues. After removal of 2 bases from V and 6 bases from J, the junction contained 5 bases not matched to a gene. The germline V gene encodes CDR1 MNHEY and CDR2 SVGAGI. This CDR3 reads CASSYGGRGGNEQFF. The CDR3 DNA sequence: TGTGCCAGCAGTTACGGCGGGAGGGGTGGCAATGAGCAGTTCTTC.

V gene TRBV7-9 combines with J gene TRBJ2-2; 10 bases fit TRBD1. This CDR3 has 16 residues. Trimming took 1 base from V and 4 from J; bases not matched to a gene: 3. Germline CDR1 and CDR2: SEHNR and FQNEAQ (reference sequence). For the CDR3, the DNA is TGTGCCAGCAGCTTAGGTCGGACAGGGGGCACCGGGGAGCTGTTTTTT. Residues: CASSLGRTGGTGELFF.

The chain joins TRBV2 to TRBJ2-2, with TRBD1 as a possible D gene (7 bases). V was trimmed by 4 bases and J by 5 bases, leaving 14 bases between them. This CDR3 region has 15 residues. Germline CDR1 and CDR2: SNHLY and FYNNEI. CDR3 bases: TGTGCCAGCAGTGGGGCAGGGGGAGGTACCGGGGAGCTGTTTTTT. It is translated as CASSGAGGGTGELFF.

V is TRBV29-1 and J is TRBJ1-5; TRBD1 matches 7 bases. J lost 3 bases, V lost 7 bases, and 9 bases had no gene match. CDR3 length: 14 amino acids. Germline assignment: CDR1 SQVTM and CDR2 ANQGSEA. The chain's CDR3 is CSASPGGINQPQHF. CDR3 nucleotides: TGCAGCGCCAGCCCAGGGGGAATCAATCAGCCCCAGCATTTT.

The gene calls are TRBV10-1 and TRBJ2-2, with a possible D match to TRBD1 (5 bases). CDR1 WNHNN and CDR2 SYGVQD come from the germline V gene (reference sequence). This CDR3 is 14 amino acids long. V was trimmed by 6 bases and J by 2 bases, leaving 10 bases between them. The CDR3 DNA reads as TGCGCCAGCAGGGCAGGGTTTAACACCGGGGAGCTGTTTTTT. This gives the protein CASRAGFNTGELFF.

The rearrangement links TRBV3-1 (or the pseudogene TRBV3-2) to TRBJ1-1; D gene unclear. With 0 bases removed from V and 0 bases from J, the gap between germline ends came to 8 bases. Germline CDR1 reads LGHDT; CDR2 reads YNNKEL (reference sequence). The CDR3 spans 15 residues. The CDR3 sequence is CASSQERVLNTEAFF. CDR3 DNA: TGTGCCAGCAGCCAAGAAAGGGTTCTGAACACTGAAGCTTTCTTT.

The rearrangement uses TRBV28 and TRBJ2-7; tentatively, D is TRBD1 or TRBD2 (5 bases each). V was pared by 8 bases and J by 5 bases, with 25 bases between. CDR1 is MDHEN, CDR2 SYDVKM, per germline. The CDR3 length is 16 residues. The CDR3 reads CASGDPAGESLHEQYF. CDR3 nucleotide sequence: TGTGCCAGCGGGGACCCTGCCGGGGAGTCACTACACGAGCAGTACTTC.

The V call is TRBV14, the J call TRBJ1-2, with 10 bases lining up with TRBD1. Germline V gene data show CDR1 as SGHDN and CDR2 as FVKESK. CDR3 size: 15 residues. V lost 8 bases to trimming and J lost 8 bases; unmatched junction nucleotides: 14. As DNA, the CDR3 is TGTGCCAGCTCCGACAATACCGGGACAGGGGAAGGCTACACCTTC. This sequence encodes CASSDNTGTGEGYTF.

The chain joins TRBV29-1 to TRBJ2-1, with no clear D. Per the germline V gene, CDR1 is SQVTM and CDR2 is ANQGSEA. The CDR3 spans 11 residues. Trimming removed 3 bases at V and 10 bases at J, with 10 bases between. The CDR3 region has the DNA TGCAGCGTTGATTTTGGAGTCGAGCAGTTCTTC. Its translation: CSVDFGVEQFF.

This clone was recorded once. The rearrangement uses TRBV5-1 and TRBJ1-1; tentative D call: TRBD1 (5 bases). The ends were cut back, 7 bases at V and 3 bases at J, with 16 bases in the middle. The CDR3 loop spans 14 amino acids. Germline V CDR1 and CDR2: SGHRS, YFSETQ. This CDR3 is CASFLGRGDTEAFF. CDR3 nucleotides: TGCGCCAGCTTCCTGGGGCGGGGGGACACTGAAGCTTTCTTT. Supplemented by reference TRBV5-1 and TRBJ1-1, the full variable domain reads KAGVTQTPRYLIKTRGQQVTLSCSPISGHRSVSWYQQTPGQGLQFLFEYFSETQRNKGNFPGRFSGRQFSNSRSEMNVSTLELGDSALYLCASFLGRGDTEAFFGQGTRLTVV.

This clone was observed once. This rearrangement joins TRBV4-1 to TRBJ2-1; TRBD2 matches 11 bases. CDR3 length equals 16 residues. V lost 0 bases and J lost 15; bases outside the gene matches: 13. Germline V gene lookup returns CDR1 MGHRA and CDR2 YSYEKL. CDR3 in amino acids: CASSQEGTSLAGVLFF. CDR3 coding DNA: TGCGCCAGCAGCCAAGAGGGAACTTCACTAGCGGGAGTCTTGTTCTTC.

V usage is TRBV18 and J usage is TRBJ2-1; 11 bases match TRBD2. The V and J ends lost 3 bases and 7 bases, in that order; junction bases with no gene match: 5. The CDR3 is 15 amino acids. The germline V gene has CDR1 KGHSH and CDR2 LQKENI. As DNA, the CDR3 is TGTGCCAGCTCACCTACTAGCGGGAGCACGAATGAGCAGTTCTTC. As protein: CASSPTSGSTNEQFF.

The rearrangement uses TRBV7-9 and TRBJ1-1; maybe TRBD1 (5 bases). Trimming stripped 1 base from V and 6 bases from J, with 15 bases between. The CDR3 has 15 residues. In germline, CDR1 is SEHNR, CDR2 FQNEAQ (reference sequence). CDR3 in amino acids: CASSLGEGRWAEAFF. The CDR3 region has the DNA TGTGCCAGCAGCTTAGGAGAGGGACGGTGGGCTGAAGCTTTCTTT. The full variable domain, rest sourced from reference TRBV7-9 and TRBJ1-1, is DTGVSQNPRHKITKRGQNVTFRCDPISEHNRLYWYRQTLGQGPEFLTYFQNEAQLEKSRLLSDRFSAERPKGSFSTLEIQRTEQGDSAMYLCASSLGEGRWAEAFFGQGTRLTVV.

This clone was counted once. The rearrangement links TRBV7-2 to TRBJ2-3; D possibly corresponds to TRBD2 (5 bases). The ends were cut back, 2 bases at V and 3 bases at J, with 6 bases in the middle. In germline, CDR1 is SGHTA, CDR2 FQGNSA. This CDR3 region has 13 residues. In DNA form, the CDR3 reads TGTGCCAGCAGCTTAAGGGAGACAGATACGCAGTATTTT. This encodes CASSLRETDTQYF. Full variable domain (missing parts from reference TRBV7-2 and TRBJ2-3): GAGVSQSPSNKVTEKGKDVELRCDPISGHTALYWYRQSLGQGLEFLIYFQGNSAPDKSGLPSDRFSAERTGGSVSTLTIQRTQQEDSAVYLCASSLRETDTQYFGPGTRLTVL.

This clone was counted between two and nine times. The V gene is TRBV6-5, the J gene TRBJ1-5; D remains unclear. CDR1 MNHEY and CDR2 SVGAGI come from the germline V gene. Deletions cut 8 bases from V and 4 bases from J, with 12 bases between. CDR3 size: 13 residues. CDR3 sequence (DNA): TGTGCCAGCGCCACCATGAAAAATCAGCCCCAGCATTTT. Translation: CASATMKNQPQHF.

In its sample, this clone was seen a few times. The chain combines TRBV18 with TRBJ1-5; tentative D call: TRBD1 (6 bases). The germline gives CDR1 KGHSH, CDR2 LQKENI. This CDR3 contains 14 residues. Trimming removed 3 bases at V and 4 bases at J, with 10 bases between. CDR3 coding DNA: TGTGCCAGCTCACCGCCGGGGGCTAATCAGCCCCAGCATTTT. Translated, it gives CASSPPGANQPQHF.

J is TRBJ2-7 and V is TRBV19; 11 nucleotides match TRBD1. The CDR3 is 14 residues long. Germline V lookup: CDR1 LNHDA, CDR2 SQIVND (reference sequence). The trim removed 3 bases at V and 5 bases at J, leaving 3 bases unmatched. The CDR3, as DNA: TGTGCCAGTAGTATTGGACAGGGGGCGGACGAGCAGTACTTC. The encoded protein is CASSIGQGADEQYF.

V and J are TRBV28 and TRBJ2-1; 15 bases agree with TRBD2. The germline V gene encodes CDR1 MDHEN and CDR2 SYDVKM. CDR3 length equals 17 residues. The junction had 6 bases not matched to a gene; V was cut back by 3 bases and J by 6 bases. The CDR3 region is CASSFLGGLAGGNEQFF. The CDR3 region has the DNA TGTGCCAGCAGTTTCCTTGGGGGACTAGCGGGAGGCAATGAGCAGTTCTTC.